The clone carrying this TCR beta chain was seen ten or more times. The antigen is not known. The data belong to a study of metastatic and nonmetastatic thyroid tumors. About the research overall: Repertoires from malignant and benign thyroid patients were compared across blood and tumor or nodule tissue.

The CDR3 spans 12 residues. Trimming removed 4 bases at V and 12 bases at J, with 13 bases between. Per the germline V gene, CDR1 is MNHEY and CDR2 is SVGEGT. General study results and limits: When malignant thyroid tumors were compared with benign nodules, TCR beta diversity was reportedly significantly higher in the malignant tumors. This held in both blood and tumor samples.

Patients were all untreated before their thyroid surgery. In the authors' methods: In papillary thyroid cancer, a distant-metastasis classifier was built using CDR3 differences across clinicopathological groups. TCRdb used MiXCR to call clones anew from the PCR reads. These V and J calls rely on TCRdb rather than the paper's analysis. The sample lists 35,000 to 40,000 clones, 17% occurring once. The sequence derives from a female donor with papillary thyroid cancer or a benign thyroid nodule (not recorded which). Some clones in this sample may be carry-over from other donors' samples. Material for sequencing was tumor tissue. The chain employs TRBV6-2 or TRBV6-3 and TRBJ2-1; D not resolved. The CDR3 DNA follows: TGTGCCAGCAGTTCAAGTGCGCCTGGGCAGTTCTTC. Translated: CASSSSAPGQFF.